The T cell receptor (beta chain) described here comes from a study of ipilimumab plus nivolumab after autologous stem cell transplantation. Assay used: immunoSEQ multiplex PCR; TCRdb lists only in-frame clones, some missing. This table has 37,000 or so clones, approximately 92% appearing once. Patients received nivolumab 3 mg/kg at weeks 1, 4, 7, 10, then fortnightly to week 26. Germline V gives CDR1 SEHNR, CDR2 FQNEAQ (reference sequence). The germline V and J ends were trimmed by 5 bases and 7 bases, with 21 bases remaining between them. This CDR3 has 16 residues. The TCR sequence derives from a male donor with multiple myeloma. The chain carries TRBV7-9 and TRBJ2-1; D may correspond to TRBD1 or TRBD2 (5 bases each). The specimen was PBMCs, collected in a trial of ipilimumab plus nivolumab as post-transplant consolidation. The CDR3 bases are TGTGCCAGCAGCATCGATCTGGGAATCTGGGGGAATGAGCAGTTCTTC. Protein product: CASSIDLGIWGNEQFF. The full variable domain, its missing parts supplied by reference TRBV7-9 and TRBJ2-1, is DTGVSQNPRHKITKRGQNVTFRCDPISEHNRLYWYRQTLGQGPEFLTYFQNEAQLEKSRLLSDRFSAERPKGSFSTLEIQRTEQGDSAMYLCASSIDLGIWGNEQFFGPGTRLTVL.